This TCR beta chain was identified during a study of OX40 agonist ivuxolimab in advanced cancers. Data came from immunoSEQ multiplex PCR; TCRdb stores just in-frame clones and leaves some out. The data contain approximately 66,000 clones, 85% of them singletons. Researchers took blood at baseline, on cycle 4 day 1, and on cycle 7 day 1. The CDR3 loop spans 15 amino acids. Per germline, CDR1 MNHEY and CDR2 SVGAGI. With 6 bases removed from V and 0 bases from J, the gap between germline ends came to 15 bases. The V and J genes are TRBV6-5 and TRBJ2-7; D tentatively reads TRBD1 or TRBD2 (7 bases each). The sequences come from CD4+ or CD8+ T cells sorted from blood, collected in a trial of the OX40 agonist ivuxolimab. This receptor was identified in an adult with an advanced solid tumor such as melanoma, head and neck, liver or kidney cancer. DNA for the CDR3: TGTGCCAGCAGCGAACAGGGGACTATCTCCTACGAGCAGTACTTC. It codes for CASSEQGTISYEQYF.